This TCR beta chain was found in a study of blood T cell repertoires in COVID-19. Study-level background: Material from acute and convalescent COVID-19 was sourced from the United States, Italy and Spain. Sources were T cells, B-cell-depleted T cells, or PBMCs; the material itself was cDNA or gDNA.

Per the original methods: Amplification of reference gene primers provided the estimated nucleated cell counts. Assay used: immunoSEQ multiplex PCR; TCRdb lists only in-frame clones, some missing. The V and J calls and clone size are taken from that table; D and trimming were inferred from the DNA. Of around 25,000 clones in the sample, 85% to 90% were seen once. Per germline, CDR1 SGHNT and CDR2 YYREEE (reference sequence). The V end was cut by 9 bases, the J end by 0 bases, with 13 bases between. The CDR3 runs to 14 residues. The V and J genes are TRBV5-4 and TRBJ2-1, with TRBD2 as a possible D gene (6 bases). This clonotype was sampled from a woman aged 80 or over with acute or convalescent COVID-19. The sample comprised peripheral blood. DNA for the CDR3: TGTGCCACCACTGCGGGGAGCTCCTACAATGAGCAGTTCTTC. It is translated as CATTAGSSYNEQFF. Complete variable domain (other parts from reference TRBV5-4 and TRBJ2-1): ETGVTQSPTHLIKTRGQQVTLRCSSQSGHNTVSWYQQALGQGPQFIFQYYREEENGRGNFPPRFSGLQFPNYSSELNVNALELDDSALYLCATTAGSSYNEQFFGPGTRLTVL.